This TCR beta chain came from a study of T cell changes during pregnancy in multiple sclerosis. This table comes from immunoSEQ multiplex PCR, and its TCRdb copy is limited to in-frame clones, with some not included. Of tens of thousands of clones listed, approximately 95% are singletons. With 3 bases clipped from V and 7 bases from J, the junction kept 6 bases outside the gene matches. The germline gives CDR1 PRHDT, CDR2 FYEKMQ (reference sequence). The length of the CDR3 is 13 residues. The V and J genes are TRBV13 and TRBJ2-7; 7 nucleotides match TRBD1. The sample here was CD4+ T cells from peripheral blood mononuclear cells, taken after pregnancy. The clonotype was recovered from a female donor with multiple sclerosis, enrolled in a pregnancy study. CDR3 DNA sequence: TGTGCCAGCAGCTTCCTGACAGGGCAGGAGCAGTACTTC. It yields the protein CASSFLTGQEQYF.